Each of the 24 T cell receptor beta chains below was sequenced from the same sample in a study of PD-1 blockade in classical Hodgkin lymphoma. Generated by immunoSEQ multiplex PCR, the TCRdb table keeps only in-frame clones and is missing some. The data show under 80,000 clones, with 71% seen just once and approximately 9.1% held by the top ten. Brentuximab vedotin exposure varied among the patients, all of whom had relapsed after autologous stem cell transplantation. The sample was peripheral blood mononuclear cells (PBMCs), taken before the second cycle of nivolumab. These receptors were collected from a human donor with classical Hodgkin lymphoma.

Of note for this clone: This sample also contains other DNA sequences that code for the same CDR3. This chain connects TRBV18 to TRBJ2-5, with D possibly matching TRBD2 (5 bases). V lost 3 bases and J 5 bases, leaving 7 bases between the germline ends. CDR3 size: 12 residues. CDR1 is KGHSH, CDR2 LQKENI, per germline. The CDR3 DNA reads as TGTGCCAGCTCACCCCGGGGTGAGACCCAGTACTTC. Its protein product is CASSPRGETQYF.

This chain joins TRBV27 and TRBJ1-5; D not certain. This CDR3 comprises 10 residues. The V end lost 2 bases, the J end lost 8 bases, and 1 base lay between the germline ends. Germline loops: CDR1 MNHEY, CDR2 SMNVEV (reference sequence). The CDR3, as DNA: TGTGCCAGCAGTTTAAAGCCCCAGCATTTT. Its protein product is CASSLKPQHF.

The chain has TRBV5-6 and TRBJ2-7; the D gene is possibly TRBD1 (7 bases). Per germline, CDR1 SGHDT and CDR2 YYEEEE. V gave up 3 bases and J gave up 2 bases, with 15 bases separating them. This CDR3 has 15 residues. As DNA, the CDR3 is TGTGCCAGCAGCTCACGGCGGGACAGAGCCTACGAGCAGTACTTC. Its translation: CASSSRRDRAYEQYF.

This clone occurred once. The gene calls are TRBV25-1 and TRBJ1-6; TRBD1 matches at 9 bases. There are 15 residues in the CDR3. The junction had 10 bases not matched to a gene; V was cut back by 3 bases and J by 13 bases. The germline V gene has CDR1 MGHDK and CDR2 SYGVNS. CDR3 in amino acids: CASSDGTGSPRPLHF. The CDR3 DNA sequence: TGTGCCAGCAGTGATGGGACAGGGAGTCCAAGGCCCCTCCACTTT.

The chain joins TRBV7-9 to TRBJ2-1, with D possibly matching TRBD1 (5 bases). The CDR3 loop spans 14 amino acids. Germline-derived CDR1 and CDR2 are SEHNR and FQNEAQ (reference sequence). V gave up 4 bases and J gave up 0 bases, with 7 bases separating them. CDR3 coding DNA: TGTGCCAGCAGCTCACAGGACTCCTACAATGAGCAGTTCTTC. This codes for CASSSQDSYNEQFF.

V usage is TRBV18 and J usage is TRBJ2-5; no definite D call. V shed 2 bases and J shed 2 bases, with 12 bases lying between them. Germline CDR1 and CDR2: KGHSH and LQKENI. The CDR3 length is 15 residues. For the CDR3, the DNA is TGTGCCAGCTCACCAAATACTGGCAGTCAAGAGACCCAGTACTTC. Protein: CASSPNTGSQETQYF.

Many counts were recorded for this clone. The junction differs from germline at one of its ends, possibly a read error. The CDR3 protein is CASSTSVAPTDTQYF. The CDR3 DNA follows: TGTGCTAGCAGTACCTCGGTCGCCCCCACAGATACGCAGTATTTT. The chain has TRBV7-7 and TRBJ2-3; D gene uncertain. Germline CDR1 reads SSHAT; CDR2 reads FNYEAQ (reference sequence). The CDR3 contains 15 residues.

This clone was observed a single time. The rearrangement links TRBV12-5 to TRBJ1-5; D is ambiguous. Germline values: CDR1 LGHNT, CDR2 FRNRAP. This CDR3 is 13 amino acids long. Deletions cut 6 bases from V and 6 bases from J, with 12 bases between. The CDR3 region is CASGWDEGQPQHF. The CDR3 nucleotides are TGTGCTAGTGGGTGGGATGAGGGTCAGCCCCAGCATTTT.

The chain links TRBV29-1 to TRBJ2-5; D might be TRBD2 (5 bases). Germline CDR1 is SQVTM and CDR2 is ANQGSEA. Trimming took off 4 bases at V and 5 bases at J, with 14 bases between the two ends. The CDR3 runs to 13 residues. As DNA, the CDR3 is TGCAGCGTTGTTTTTTGGGAGTGGGAGACCCAGTACTTC. Amino acid sequence: CSVVFWEWETQYF. Combining the CDR3 with reference TRBV29-1 and TRBJ2-5 gives the whole variable domain SAVISQKPSRDICQRGTSLTIQCQVDSQVTMMFWYRQQPGQSLTLIATANQGSEATYESGFVIDKFPISRPNLTFSTLTVSNMSPEDSSIYLCSVVFWEWETQYFGPGTRLLVL.

There are a few counts of this clone. The CDR3 loop reads CASSLEAFAGAGYTF. DNA for the CDR3: TGTGCCAGCAGCTTAGAAGCATTCGCGGGGGCTGGCTACACCTTC. The rearrangement links TRBV7-2 to TRBJ1-2, with D possibly matching TRBD1 (6 bases). Per the germline V gene, CDR1 is SGHTA and CDR2 is FQGNSA. This CDR3 spans 15 amino acids. V lost 1 base and J lost 7, with 16 bases in between.

The chain joins TRBV5-1 to TRBJ2-5, with TRBD2 matching over 8 bases. CDR1 SGHRS and CDR2 YFSETQ come from the germline V gene. This CDR3 contains 16 residues. J lost 5 bases, V lost 4 bases, and 13 bases had no gene match. The CDR3 sequence: CASSQTPTGLGETQYF. CDR3 bases: TGCGCCAGCAGCCAGACGCCGACGGGACTAGGGGAGACCCAGTACTTC.

The CDR3 is CASSLTGGVDEQYF. The CDR3 DNA follows: TGTGCCAGCTCACTGACAGGGGGCGTGGACGAGCAGTACTTC. The rearrangement uses TRBV18 and TRBJ2-5; the match to TRBD1 covers 10 bases. The J call may not be correct, given that the DNA end is closer to TRBJ2-7. Germline V gene data show CDR1 as KGHSH and CDR2 as LQKENI. The CDR3 has 14 residues.

V and J are TRBV23-1 and TRBJ2-7, with 9 bases lining up with TRBD1. TRBV23-1 is filed as an ORF, its function uncertain. The ends lost 6 bases at V and 3 bases at J; junction bases unmatched: 12. The CDR3 extends over 16 amino acids. The CDR3 sequence is CASSLLTTGQGYEQYF. In DNA form, the CDR3 reads TGCGCCAGCAGCCTCCTAACAACGGGACAGGGCTACGAGCAGTACTTC.

The chain recombines TRBV29-1 with TRBJ1-2; 7 bases are a match to TRBD1. The germline V gene has CDR1 SQVTM and CDR2 ANQGSEA. The CDR3 is 11 amino acids. Trimming removed 6 bases from V and 8 bases from J; junction bases left unmatched: 6. The CDR3 protein is CSVTDRAGYTF. CDR3 in DNA: TGCAGCGTAACCGACAGGGCCGGCTACACCTTC. Filled out from reference TRBV29-1 and TRBJ1-2, the complete variable domain reads SAVISQKPSRDICQRGTSLTIQCQVDSQVTMMFWYRQQPGQSLTLIATANQGSEATYESGFVIDKFPISRPNLTFSTLTVSNMSPEDSSIYLCSVTDRAGYTFGSGTRLTVV.

V and J are TRBV18 and TRBJ1-2; 7 nucleotides agree with TRBD1. The CDR3 is 15 residues long. Trimming removed 1 base from V and 4 bases from J; junction bases left unmatched: 6. CDR1 is KGHSH, CDR2 LQKENI, per germline. This CDR3 is CASSPLGQAPYGYTF. The CDR3, as DNA: TGTGCCAGCTCACCACTCGGACAGGCGCCCTATGGCTACACCTTC.

The rearrangement joins TRBV7-8 to TRBJ2-5, with D hard to call. The DNA end is more similar to TRBJ2-7, so the J call may be wrong. In germline, CDR1 is SGHVS, CDR2 FQNEAQ. CDR3 length: 12 amino acids. The chain's CDR3 is CASSFAQYEQYF. CDR3 DNA sequence: TGTGCCAGCAGCTTCGCCCAGTACGAGCAGTACTTC.

This chain joins TRBV5-1 and TRBJ1-1; D gene uncertain. The V gene lost 4 bases and the J gene lost 5 bases, with 12 bases spanning the gap. Germline CDR1 is SGHRS and CDR2 is YFSETQ. There are 13 residues in the CDR3. CDR3 sequence reads: CASSSVLGTEAFF. The CDR3, as DNA: TGCGCCAGCAGCAGCGTTCTGGGGACTGAAGCTTTCTTT. The complete variable domain, with remaining parts taken from reference TRBV5-1 and TRBJ1-1, reads KAGVTQTPRYLIKTRGQQVTLSCSPISGHRSVSWYQQTPGQGLQFLFEYFSETQRNKGNFPGRFSGRQFSNSRSEMNVSTLELGDSALYLCASSSVLGTEAFFGQGTRLTVV.

The chain recombines TRBV2 with TRBJ1-1, with D hard to call. Germline V gene sequence: CDR1 SNHLY, CDR2 FYNNEI. V was pared by 4 bases and J by 0 bases, with 6 bases between. The CDR3 consists of 13 residues. This CDR3 reads CASSGSMNTEAFF. CDR3 nucleotide sequence: TGTGCCAGCAGTGGGAGTATGAACACTGAAGCTTTCTTT.

This clone has just one count. The chain couples TRBV25-1 to TRBJ1-2, with D hard to call. The germline gives CDR1 MGHDK, CDR2 SYGVNS. The CDR3 extends over 13 amino acids. V shed 1 base and J shed 7 bases, with 10 bases lying between them. The CDR3 spells CASSESRHVGYTF. For the CDR3, the DNA is TGTGCCAGCAGTGAATCTCGCCACGTTGGCTACACCTTC.

The chain joins TRBV2 to TRBJ2-7; D remains ambiguous. The CDR3 loop spans 13 amino acids. Per the germline V gene, CDR1 is SNHLY and CDR2 is FYNNEI. Trimming took off 6 bases at V and 0 bases at J, with 9 bases between the two ends. The CDR3, as DNA: TGTGCCAGCAGCTCGTCTAGCTCCTACGAGCAGTACTTC. Translation gives CASSSSSSYEQYF.

Details on this clone: This same CDR3 is encoded by further DNA sequences in the sample. The chain has TRBV28 and TRBJ1-1; D gene ambiguous. The CDR3 consists of 13 residues. V was pared by 6 bases and J by 2 bases, with 10 bases between. CDR1 and CDR2 from the germline V gene are MDHEN and SYDVKM. The DNA for the CDR3 is TGTGCCAGCAGCTTGGGCCCTAACACTGAAGCTTTCTTT. This translates into CASSLGPNTEAFF.

V usage is TRBV30 and J usage is TRBJ1-2; the match to TRBD1 covers 10 bases. The trim removed 5 bases at V and 2 bases at J, leaving 8 bases unmatched. This CDR3 has 15 amino acids. Germline V CDR1 and CDR2: GTSNPN, SVGIG (reference sequence). CDR3 amino acids: CAWFDRGRGNYGYTF. The CDR3 DNA follows: TGTGCCTGGTTTGACAGGGGGCGCGGAAACTATGGCTACACCTTC.

Regarding this clone: This sample also contains other DNA sequences that code for the same CDR3. This rearrangement joins TRBV5-1 to TRBJ2-1; a possible D gene is TRBD1 (7 bases). CDR3 length equals 16 residues. Germline V lookup: CDR1 SGHRS, CDR2 YFSETQ. V was trimmed by 4 bases and J by 4 bases, leaving 18 bases between them. The CDR3 region is CASSLKVAGGYNEQFF. The DNA of the CDR3 is TGCGCCAGCAGCCTTAAGGTGGCAGGGGGGTACAATGAGCAGTTCTTC.

The V call is TRBV5-1, the J call TRBJ2-5; TRBD1 might be the D (6 bases). CDR3 length: 16 amino acids. With 4 bases removed from V and 3 bases from J, the gap between germline ends came to 19 bases. In germline, CDR1 is SGHRS, CDR2 YFSETQ. CDR3 bases: TGCGCCAGCAGCGCGAGACCTCAGGGGATTGAAGAGACCCAGTACTTC. This encodes CASSARPQGIEETQYF.